This note documents a single T cell receptor (beta chain) sequence. 60 Vbeta and 13 Jbeta primers were used in PCR. Sequencing was performed with immunoSEQ multiplex PCR; in TCRdb, only in-frame clones are kept and a portion is missing. The table records tens of thousands of clones, 75% to 85% of them present only once. This sample was included in a study of cytomegalovirus exposure and HLA in healthy donors. CDR1 SGHNT and CDR2 YYREEE come from the germline V gene (reference sequence). The junction had 3 bases not matched to a gene; V was cut back by 0 bases and J by 2 bases. CDR3 length equals 16 residues.

The J gene is TRBJ2-1, the V gene TRBV5-4; 9 bases agree with TRBD2. This TCR was sampled from a human donor in good health. The source material was PBMCs. DNA for the CDR3: TGTGCCAGCAGCTTGGAAGCTAGCGGGGCCTACAATGAGCAGTTCTTC. It codes for CASSLEASGAYNEQFF.